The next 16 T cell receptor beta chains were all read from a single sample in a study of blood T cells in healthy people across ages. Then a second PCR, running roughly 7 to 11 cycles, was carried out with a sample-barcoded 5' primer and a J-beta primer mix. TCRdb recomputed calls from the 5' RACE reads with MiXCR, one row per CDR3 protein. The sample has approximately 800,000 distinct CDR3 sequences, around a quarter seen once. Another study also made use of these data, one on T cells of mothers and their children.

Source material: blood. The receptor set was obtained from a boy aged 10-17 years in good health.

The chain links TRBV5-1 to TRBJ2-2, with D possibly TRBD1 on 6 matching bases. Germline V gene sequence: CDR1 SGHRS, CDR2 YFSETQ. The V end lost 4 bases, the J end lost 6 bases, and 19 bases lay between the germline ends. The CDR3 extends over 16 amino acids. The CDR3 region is CASSALGAQEAGELFF. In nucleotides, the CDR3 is TGCGCCAGCAGCGCTTTGGGGGCCCAGGAGGCCGGGGAGCTGTTTTTT. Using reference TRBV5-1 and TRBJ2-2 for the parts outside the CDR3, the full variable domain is KAGVTQTPRYLIKTRGQQVTLSCSPISGHRSVSWYQQTPGQGLQFLFEYFSETQRNKGNFPGRFSGRQFSNSRSEMNVSTLELGDSALYLCASSALGAQEAGELFFGEGSRLTVL.

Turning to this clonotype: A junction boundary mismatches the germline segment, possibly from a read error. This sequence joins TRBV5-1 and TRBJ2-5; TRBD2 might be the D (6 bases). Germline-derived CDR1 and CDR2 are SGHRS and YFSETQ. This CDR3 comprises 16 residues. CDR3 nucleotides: TGCACCAGCAGCTTGGCCTTGGCGGGGTCCCGGGAGACCCAGTACTTC. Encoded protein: CTSSLALAGSRETQYF.

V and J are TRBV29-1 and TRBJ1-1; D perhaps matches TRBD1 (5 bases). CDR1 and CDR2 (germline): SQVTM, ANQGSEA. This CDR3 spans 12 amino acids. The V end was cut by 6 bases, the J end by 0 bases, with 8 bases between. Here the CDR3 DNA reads TGCAGCGTGTTCAGGGTGAACACTGAAGCTTTCTTT. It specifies CSVFRVNTEAFF.

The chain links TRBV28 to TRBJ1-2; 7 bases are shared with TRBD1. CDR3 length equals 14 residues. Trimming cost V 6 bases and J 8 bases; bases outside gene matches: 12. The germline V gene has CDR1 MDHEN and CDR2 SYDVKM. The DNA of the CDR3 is TGTGCCAGCAGCGACGGAGGGACAGCATGGGGCTACACCTTC. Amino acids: CASSDGGTAWGYTF.

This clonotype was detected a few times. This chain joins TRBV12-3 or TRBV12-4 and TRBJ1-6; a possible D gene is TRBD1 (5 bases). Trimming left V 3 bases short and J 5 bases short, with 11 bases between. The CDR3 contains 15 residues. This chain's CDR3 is CASSFGRGDNSPLHF. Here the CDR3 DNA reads TGTGCCAGCAGTTTTGGTCGGGGGGATAATTCACCCCTCCACTTT.

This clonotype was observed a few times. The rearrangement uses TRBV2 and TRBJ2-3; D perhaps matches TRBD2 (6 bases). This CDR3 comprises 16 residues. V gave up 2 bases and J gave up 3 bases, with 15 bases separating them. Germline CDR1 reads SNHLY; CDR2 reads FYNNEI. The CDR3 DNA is TGTGCCAGCAGTGAACTGAGACTAGTTCTAACAGATACGCAGTATTTT. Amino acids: CASSELRLVLTDTQYF.

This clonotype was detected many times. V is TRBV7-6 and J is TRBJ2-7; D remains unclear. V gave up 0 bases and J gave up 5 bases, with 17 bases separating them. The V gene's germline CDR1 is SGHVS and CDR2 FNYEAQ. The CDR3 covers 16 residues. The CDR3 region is CASSLAAPVSRDEQYF. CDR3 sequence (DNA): TGTGCCAGCAGCTTAGCAGCCCCGGTTTCGCGAGACGAGCAGTACTTC.

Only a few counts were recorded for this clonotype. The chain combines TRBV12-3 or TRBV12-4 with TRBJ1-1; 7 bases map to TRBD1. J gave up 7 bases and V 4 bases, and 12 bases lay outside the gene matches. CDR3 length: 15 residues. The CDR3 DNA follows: TGTGCCAGCAGTTCACCTCACAGGGGCTCGGGTGAAGCTTTCTTT. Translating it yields CASSSPHRGSGEAFF.

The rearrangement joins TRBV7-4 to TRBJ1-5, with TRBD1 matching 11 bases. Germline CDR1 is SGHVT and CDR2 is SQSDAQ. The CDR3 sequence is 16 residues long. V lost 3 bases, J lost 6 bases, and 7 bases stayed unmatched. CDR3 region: CASSFSRDRGCQPQHF. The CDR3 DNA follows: TGTGCCAGCAGCTTCTCCCGGGACAGGGGGTGTCAGCCCCAGCATTTT.

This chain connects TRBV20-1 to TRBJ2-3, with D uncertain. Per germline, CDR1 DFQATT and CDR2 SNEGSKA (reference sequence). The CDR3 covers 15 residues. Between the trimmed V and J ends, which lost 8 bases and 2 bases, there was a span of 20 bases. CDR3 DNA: TGCAGTACCGAAGCCCTGGGCCGACCCACAGATACGCAGTATTTT. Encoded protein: CSTEALGRPTDTQYF.

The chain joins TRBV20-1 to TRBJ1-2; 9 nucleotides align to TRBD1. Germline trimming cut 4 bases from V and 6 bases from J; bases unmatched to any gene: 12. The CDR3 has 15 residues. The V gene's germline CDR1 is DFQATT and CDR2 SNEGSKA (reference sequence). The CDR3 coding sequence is TGCAGTGCTAAAAAATCCGGGACAGGGAACCATGGCTACACCTTC. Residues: CSAKKSGTGNHGYTF.

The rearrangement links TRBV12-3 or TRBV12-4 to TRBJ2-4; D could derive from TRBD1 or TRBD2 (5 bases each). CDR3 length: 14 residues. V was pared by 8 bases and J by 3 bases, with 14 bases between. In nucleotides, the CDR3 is TGTGCCAGCCGGTGGGGGTCCGACAAAAACATTCAGTACTTC. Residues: CASRWGSDKNIQYF.

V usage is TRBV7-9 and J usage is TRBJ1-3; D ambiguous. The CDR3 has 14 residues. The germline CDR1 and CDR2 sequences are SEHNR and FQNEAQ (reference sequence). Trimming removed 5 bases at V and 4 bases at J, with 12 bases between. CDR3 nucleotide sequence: TGTGCCAGCAGCGAGAATGGGTCCGGAAACACCATATATTTT. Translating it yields CASSENGSGNTIYF.

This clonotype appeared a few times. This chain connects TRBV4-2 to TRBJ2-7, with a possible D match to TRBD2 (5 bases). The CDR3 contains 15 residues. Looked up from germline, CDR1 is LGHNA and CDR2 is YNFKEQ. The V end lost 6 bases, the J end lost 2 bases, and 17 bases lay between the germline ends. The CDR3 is CASSSIRGKTYEQYF. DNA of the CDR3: TGTGCCAGCAGTTCAATCCGGGGAAAAACCTACGAGCAGTACTTC.

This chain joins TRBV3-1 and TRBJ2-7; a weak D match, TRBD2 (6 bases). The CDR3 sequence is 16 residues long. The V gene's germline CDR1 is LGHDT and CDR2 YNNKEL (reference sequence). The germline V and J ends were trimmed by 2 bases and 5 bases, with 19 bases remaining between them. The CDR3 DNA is TGTGCCAGCAGCCAACAATTGCCAGGCGGAGGGCACGAGCAGTACTTC. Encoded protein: CASSQQLPGGGHEQYF.

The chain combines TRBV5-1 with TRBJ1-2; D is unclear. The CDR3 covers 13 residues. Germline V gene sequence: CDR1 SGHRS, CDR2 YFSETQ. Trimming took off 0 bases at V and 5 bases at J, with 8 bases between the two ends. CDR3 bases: TGCGCCAGCAGCTTGGACATGGGATATGGCTACACCTTC. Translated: CASSLDMGYGYTF.